This TCR beta chain was observed in a study of CD8+ T cells in alopecia areata. Treatment denoted: oral pan-JAK inhibitor, 5-10 mg twice daily. Sequencing relied on a cDNA template that was reverse transcribed from extracted RNA. TCRdb keeps only in-frame clones here, not all; method: immunoSEQ multiplex PCR. This sample has roughly 120,000 clones, with 56% found just once. This clone was found a few times. The CDR3 sequence is 12 residues long. Per the germline V gene, CDR1 is SQVTM and CDR2 is ANQGSEA. The V gene lost 2 bases and the J gene lost 7 bases, with 9 bases spanning the gap. The V and J genes are TRBV29-1 and TRBJ2-4; either TRBD1 or TRBD2 may fit D (6 bases each). This specimen consisted of CD4+ T cells sorted from blood, obtained at week 24, from a patient treated with tofacitinib. The TCR sequence derives from a human donor with alopecia areata. This CDR3 reads CSVETGRNIQYF. DNA for the CDR3: TGCAGCGTTGAAACAGGGAGGAACATTCAGTACTTC.